This T cell receptor beta chain was retrieved from a study of T cells after yellow fever vaccination. Whole-study findings and limits: The presence of abundant clonotypes contaminating from the bulk population was possible in FACS-sorted repertoires.

Each CDR3 protein gets one entry after TCRdb re-called the 5' RACE reads with MiXCR. The data contain under 550,000 distinct CDR3 sequences, 21% of them singletons. This clonotype came up a few times. Its specificity is unknown. CDR3 length: 16 residues. Trimming removed 5 bases from V and 6 bases from J; junction bases left unmatched: 10. Germline loops: CDR1 KGHSH, CDR2 LQKENI. The chain combines TRBV18 with TRBJ2-2; 9 bases agree with TRBD1. This sequence originates from a young man who received the YFV17D yellow fever vaccine. Here the sequenced sample was PBMCs, taken 21 days after the first yellow fever vaccination. This CDR3 reads CASSSGQGRIAGELFF. The CDR3 bases are TGTGCCAGCTCATCCGGACAGGGGAGGATTGCCGGGGAGCTGTTTTTT.